What follows describes a single TCR beta chain. The antigen is not known. The data were taken from a study of immune evolution from preneoplasia to lung adenocarcinoma. About the research overall: HLA loss of heterozygosity: 7% AIS, around 16% MIA, about 30% ADC, none AAH.

Premalignant or tumor cells were enriched by macro-dissection after pathologic assessment. General study results and limits: Top clone share appeared to fall from AAH through AIS, MIA, adenocarcinoma. Later-stage lesions seemingly showed higher T cell density and diversity than normal lung.

The CDR3 length is 17 residues. Looked up from germline, CDR1 is LNHNV and CDR2 is YYDKDF (reference sequence). J gave up 2 bases and V 1 base, and 8 bases lay outside the gene matches. The table came from immunoSEQ multiplex PCR; TCRdb's copy has only in-frame clones and leaves some out. The sample lists 11,000 to 15,000 clones, approximately 83% seen once, with approximately 3% in the top ten. The clonotype comes from a donor at least 70 years old with lung adenocarcinoma. The chain links TRBV15 to TRBJ2-7, with 10 bases lining up with TRBD1. The specimen was FFPE lung adenocarcinoma in situ tissue. The CDR3 sequence is CATSRAPGGTGAYEQYF. CDR3 DNA sequence: TGTGCCACCAGCAGAGCGCCCGGCGGGACAGGGGCCTACGAGCAGTACTTC.